What follows are 15 T cell receptor beta chains derived from one specimen sequenced in a study of vaccination and CD4 T cells after COVID-19. Oncomine TCR Beta short-read sequencing was applied to DNA from cultured CD4+ T cells. Once CD4+ T cells had been cultured, genomic DNA was extracted from them. A single record per CDR3 protein comes from TCRdb applying MiXCR to the PCR reads. The data hold under 8,000 distinct CDR3 sequences, with around a third observed a single time. Sample treatment: roughly 11-day PBMC culture with coronavirus spike peptide pools or control peptides (ViraFEST assay). The unexposed donor provided CD4+ T cells, which were taken before the COVID-19 pandemic (2011-2018). These receptors have no known antigen. The specimen sequenced was CD4+ T cells from blood, cultured in vitro. The source of these receptors is a human donor in good health.

This clonotype is labeled as medium-sized (0.01 to 0.1%). V gene TRBV7-2 combines with J gene TRBJ2-5; D uncertain. The CDR3 consists of 13 residues. V dropped 3 bases and J dropped 4 bases, with 9 bases sitting between them. The germline gives CDR1 SGHTA, CDR2 FQGNSA. For the CDR3, the DNA is TGTGCCAGCAGCTTTGGCCTAGGAGAGACCCAGTACTTC. This encodes CASSFGLGETQYF.

This clonotype appeared a few times. The V and J genes are TRBV6-5 and TRBJ1-2, with D possibly matching TRBD1 (6 bases). The V gene lost 4 bases and the J gene lost 4 bases, with 10 bases spanning the gap. The germline CDR1 and CDR2 sequences are MNHEY and SVGAGI. There are 13 residues in the CDR3. DNA for the CDR3: TGTGCCAGCAGTTTCGCAGGGGCCTATGGCTACACCTTC. As protein: CASSFAGAYGYTF.

The gene calls are TRBV7-9 and TRBJ1-1, with TRBD1 as a possible D gene (6 bases). Germline loops: CDR1 SEHNR, CDR2 FQNEAQ (reference sequence). V gave up 5 bases and J gave up 0 bases, with 16 bases separating them. CDR3 length: 16 residues. The CDR3 region is CASSPGTSNMNTEAFF. CDR3 bases: TGTGCCAGCAGCCCCGGGACATCGAACATGAACACTGAAGCTTTCTTT.

This clonotype was counted between two and nine times. The chain combines TRBV24-1 with TRBJ1-5; D perhaps matches TRBD1 (5 bases). Germline CDR1 and CDR2: KGHDR and SFDVKD. This CDR3 has 15 amino acids. Between the trimmed V and J ends, which lost 2 bases and 5 bases, there was a span of 12 bases. CDR3: CATSDSRPGDQPQHF. For the CDR3, the DNA is TGTGCCACCAGTGATTCCAGACCGGGGGATCAGCCCCAGCATTTT.

This chain links TRBV7-2 with TRBJ2-1; 8 bases fit TRBD2. This CDR3 comprises 15 residues. The V segment lost 4 bases and the J segment 5 bases; nucleotides outside the gene matches: 7. Germline V gene data show CDR1 as SGHTA and CDR2 as FQGNSA. CDR3 protein: CASSSPGLGNNEQFF. In DNA form, the CDR3 reads TGTGCCAGCAGCTCCCCGGGACTAGGGAACAATGAGCAGTTCTTC.

The chain has TRBV5-1 and TRBJ2-5; perhaps TRBD2 as D (5 bases). Trimming pared 4 bases from V and 0 bases from J, leaving 10 bases between. Germline CDR1 is SGHRS and CDR2 is YFSETQ. The CDR3 consists of 14 residues. The chain's CDR3 is CASSPKADQETQYF. The CDR3 DNA reads as TGCGCCAGCAGCCCGAAAGCGGACCAAGAGACCCAGTACTTC.

V gene TRBV20-1 combines with J gene TRBJ2-7, with D possibly matching TRBD2 (5 bases). This CDR3 contains 14 residues. Germline-derived CDR1 and CDR2 are DFQATT and SNEGSKA (reference sequence). The V end lost 6 bases, the J end lost 0 bases, and 15 bases lay between the germline ends. CDR3 DNA: TGCAGTGCAGCACAGCGGCCAGACTCCTACGAGCAGTACTTC. Amino acids: CSAAQRPDSYEQYF.

The CDR3 DNA reads as TGCGCCAGCAGCCAAGTACAGGGAAATTCACCCCTCCACTTT. Protein product: CASSQVQGNSPLHF. This chain uses TRBV4-3 with TRBJ1-6; TRBD1 might be the D (6 bases). The length of the CDR3 is 14 residues. Germline CDR1 reads LGHNA; CDR2 reads YSLEER. V was cut by 1 base and J by 7 bases, with 8 bases left in between.

This chain links TRBV5-6 with TRBJ1-1, with D unresolved. There are 14 residues in the CDR3. V was trimmed by 4 bases and J by 4 bases, leaving 14 bases between them. In germline, CDR1 is SGHDT, CDR2 YYEEEE. Here the CDR3 reads CASSHRGLGTEAFF. The CDR3 DNA follows: TGTGCCAGCAGCCATCGGGGTTTGGGCACTGAAGCTTTCTTT.

By share, this clonotype ranks as medium-sized. In DNA, the CDR3 is TGTGCCAGCAGTGGATATAGCGGGAGGGCCGGGGAGACCCAGTACTTC. Translated: CASSGYSGRAGETQYF. The V call is TRBV6-1, the J call TRBJ2-5, with 11 bases matching TRBD2. CDR3 size: 16 residues. CDR1 is MNHNS, CDR2 SASEGT, per germline. Trimming cost V 4 bases and J 5 bases; bases outside gene matches: 9.

This clonotype was counted between two and nine times. The V call is TRBV7-9, the J call TRBJ1-5; 8 bases line up with TRBD1. V dropped 4 bases and J dropped 2; count of bases not matched to a gene: 7. Germline V gene lookup returns CDR1 SEHNR and CDR2 FQNEAQ (reference sequence). This CDR3 contains 16 residues. CDR3 residues: CASSSAGGAGNQPQHF. Here the CDR3 DNA reads TGTGCCAGCAGCTCCGCAGGGGGCGCCGGCAATCAGCCCCAGCATTTT.

This clonotype was found once. A much bigger clone sits one base away, suggesting this may be a read error. The V and J genes are TRBV7-2 and TRBJ2-5; D is possibly TRBD2 (5 bases). CDR3 size: 14 residues. Germline CDR1 reads SGHTA; CDR2 reads FQGNSA. In DNA form, the CDR3 reads TGTGCCAGCAGCTTAGGGCCCCGTAGGGAGATCCAGTACTTC. Translating gives CASSLGPRREIQYF.

This clonotype has more than one count but fewer than ten. The chain combines TRBV15 with TRBJ2-7; the D gene is possibly TRBD1 (6 bases). Looked up from germline, CDR1 is LNHNV and CDR2 is YYDKDF (reference sequence). V dropped 3 bases and J dropped 2 bases, with 17 bases sitting between them. The CDR3 contains 16 residues. CDR3 nucleotide sequence: TGTGCCACCAGCAGTCCACGGGACATAAACACCTACGAGCAGTACTTC. It translates to CATSSPRDINTYEQYF.

V gene TRBV6-2 or TRBV6-3 combines with J gene TRBJ2-5, with a tentative D call TRBD1 (6 bases). CDR1 MNHEY and CDR2 SVGEGT come from the germline V gene. This CDR3 region has 15 residues. V was cut by 6 bases and J by 9 bases, with 23 bases left in between. CDR3 residues: CASSIRPTGQDPQYF. CDR3 bases: TGTGCCAGCAGCATCAGGCCGACAGGCCAGGATCCCCAGTACTTC.

Only a few counts were recorded for this clonotype. This chain links TRBV20-1 with TRBJ1-5, with D perhaps TRBD1 (6 bases). The CDR3 is made up of 15 amino acids. V was pared by 5 bases and J by 4 bases, with 18 bases between. Germline values: CDR1 DFQATT, CDR2 SNEGSKA (reference sequence). This chain's CDR3 is CSAGGRGAGNQPQHF. The DNA of the CDR3 is TGCAGTGCTGGGGGTCGGGGGGCTGGGAATCAGCCCCAGCATTTT.